Below, 24 T cell receptor beta chains from the same sample are listed, as sequenced in a study of shared clonotypes between healthy human individuals. Only in-frame clones appear in the TCRdb table, and some are missing; sequencing was by immunoSEQ multiplex PCR. The data hold around 2.3 million clones, with nearly 97% observed a single time. Material: naive CD4+ T cells sorted from blood. Sample subset: CD45RA+ positively selected. The receptors were sampled from a man between 18 and 29 years old in good health.

The J gene is TRBJ2-3, the V gene TRBV30, with 8 positions matching TRBD2. This CDR3 has 15 residues. Germline V gene lookup returns CDR1 GTSNPN and CDR2 SVGIG (reference sequence). J lost 3 bases, V lost 2 bases, and 7 bases had no gene match. In nucleotides, the CDR3 is TGTGCCTGGAGTCGGGAGGGGCGCCTAACAGATACGCAGTATTTT. As protein: CAWSREGRLTDTQYF.

This clone was recorded only once. The same CDR3 also results from other DNA sequences found in this sample. The V and J genes are TRBV25-1 and TRBJ2-5, with unresolved D. The CDR3 totals 11 residues. Trimming removed 4 bases from V and 4 bases from J, with 4 bases in between. From germline, CDR1 is MGHDK and CDR2 SYGVNS. The CDR3 DNA reads TGTGCCAGCAGTGTCCGAGAGACCCAGTACTTC. Translating gives CASSVRETQYF.

The CDR3 coding sequence is TGTGCCAGCAGCTTAGAGCCCAGGGCCAATCAGCCCCAGCATTTT. This gives the protein CASSLEPRANQPQHF. This chain connects TRBV7-2 to TRBJ1-5; a weak D match, TRBD1 (5 bases). The V and J ends lost 1 base and 3 bases respectively, with 10 bases between them. The CDR3 length is 15 residues. CDR1 and CDR2 from the germline V gene are SGHTA and FQGNSA.

The V gene is TRBV9, the J gene TRBJ2-7, with D tentatively TRBD1 (6 bases). The CDR3 sequence is 14 residues long. Trimming left V 3 bases short and J 6 bases short, with 16 bases between. CDR1 and CDR2 (germline): SGDLS, YYNGEE. The CDR3: CASSEGPQGGEQYF. The CDR3 nucleotides read TGTGCCAGCAGCGAGGGGCCACAGGGCGGCGAGCAGTACTTC.

Comment on this clone: The sample holds other DNA sequences that translate to the same CDR3. The rearrangement links TRBV11-3 to TRBJ2-7, with no clear D. Germline V gives CDR1 SGHNT, CDR2 YENEEA. The CDR3 spans 12 residues. Trimming cost V 0 bases and J 6 bases, with 6 bases left between them. The DNA of the CDR3 is TGTGCCAGCAGCTTAGATGGGGTCGAGCAGTACTTC. Translated, it gives CASSLDGVEQYF.

The J gene is TRBJ2-5, the V gene TRBV4-3; 12 nucleotides agree with TRBD2. The germline gives CDR1 LGHNA, CDR2 YSLEER. V shed 4 bases and J 3 bases; nucleotides not matched to a gene: 15. The CDR3 has 19 amino acids. In nucleotides, the CDR3 is TGCGCCAGCAGCCTATTGGGGCTAGCGGGAGGGTGGGCGAAAGAGACCCAGTACTTC. Translating gives CASSLLGLAGGWAKETQYF.

The chain is built from TRBV2 and TRBJ2-7; 8 bases map to TRBD1. Germline CDR1 and CDR2: SNHLY and FYNNEI. The CDR3 is made up of 13 amino acids. The V and J ends lost 6 bases and 6 bases, in that order; junction bases with no gene match: 7. As DNA, the CDR3 is TGTGCCAGCAGCCGGACAGGGAAGCGCGAGCAGTACTTC. Protein product: CASSRTGKREQYF.

This chain uses TRBV11-2 with TRBJ2-7; 8 bases match TRBD1. Germline CDR1 SGHAT, CDR2 FQNNGV. Losses at the gene ends were 1 base for V and 12 bases for J; bases not matched to a gene: 14. The CDR3 sequence is 15 residues long. In DNA form, the CDR3 reads TGTGCCAGCAGCTTAGGGGGACCGGGACAGGTCGATGCGTACTTC. Encoded protein: CASSLGGPGQVDAYF.

The chain has TRBV28 and TRBJ1-6; D gene unclear. The CDR3 spans 12 residues. Trimming took off 3 bases at V and 9 bases at J, with 6 bases between the two ends. Germline CDR1 MDHEN, CDR2 SYDVKM. The DNA of the CDR3 is TGTGCCAGCAGTTTTCAGAGTTCACCCCTCCACTTT. This gives the protein CASSFQSSPLHF.

The J gene is TRBJ2-4, the V gene TRBV2; D is perhaps TRBD1 (5 bases). Between the trimmed V and J ends, which lost 6 bases and 8 bases, there was a span of 14 bases. Per the germline V gene, CDR1 is SNHLY and CDR2 is FYNNEI. The CDR3 length is 13 residues. The CDR3 is CASSIDSKDIQYF. The DNA of the CDR3 is TGTGCCAGCAGCATCGACAGTAAGGACATTCAGTACTTC.

The gene calls are TRBV5-5 and TRBJ1-2; D unclear. Germline CDR1 is SGHKS and CDR2 is YYEKEE (reference sequence). CDR3 size: 12 residues. V was pared by 2 bases and J by 8 bases, with 10 bases between. As DNA, the CDR3 is TGTGCCAGCAGCTTCGGTGGGAGGGGCTACACCTTC. Its translation: CASSFGGRGYTF. The full variable domain, completed using reference TRBV5-5 and TRBJ1-2, is DAGVTQSPTHLIKTRGQQVTLRCSPISGHKSVSWYQQVLGQGPQFIFQYYEKEERGRGNFPDRFSARQFPNYSSELNVNALLLGDSALYLCASSFGGRGYTFGSGTRLTVV.

In the case of this clone: This same CDR3 is encoded by further DNA sequences in the sample. The chain recombines TRBV6-5 with TRBJ1-2; D not certain. Germline V gives CDR1 MNHEY, CDR2 SVGAGI. Trimming pared 3 bases from V and 2 bases from J, leaving 4 bases between. CDR3 length: 12 residues. CDR3 bases: TGTGCCAGCAGTTATAGGAACTATGGCTACACCTTC. Translation: CASSYRNYGYTF.

The chain couples TRBV4-1 to TRBJ1-1; TRBD1 matches at 9 bases. Germline V CDR1 and CDR2: MGHRA, YSYEKL. Trimming took 3 bases from V and 4 from J; bases not matched to a gene: 9. The CDR3 covers 16 residues. As DNA, the CDR3 is TGCGCCAGCAGCCATGCAATTCGACAGGGGGGCACTGAAGCTTTCTTT. Encoded protein: CASSHAIRQGGTEAFF.

The chain has TRBV9 and TRBJ1-2; no reliable D call. The CDR3 runs 12 residues. With 3 bases removed from V and 7 bases from J, the gap between germline ends came to 10 bases. The germline V gene has CDR1 SGDLS and CDR2 YYNGEE. The CDR3 bases are TGTGCCAGCAGCGCTCGGCGGGGTGGCTACACCTTC. Translating gives CASSARRGGYTF.

The DNA of the CDR3 is TGCGCCAGCAGCCAAGTATGGGGGAGCACAGATACGCAGTATTTT. Its translation: CASSQVWGSTDTQYF. The genes are TRBV4-3 and TRBJ2-3, with D perhaps TRBD1 or TRBD2 (5 bases each). Between the trimmed V and J ends, which lost 1 base and 0 bases, there was a span of 8 bases. The CDR3 loop spans 15 amino acids. The V gene's germline CDR1 is LGHNA and CDR2 YSLEER.

V gene TRBV4-1 combines with J gene TRBJ1-2; D is ambiguous. Per germline, CDR1 MGHRA and CDR2 YSYEKL. V lost 4 bases to trimming and J lost 0 bases, with 12 bases between them. The CDR3 extends over 15 amino acids. Here the CDR3 reads CASSPREETNYGYTF. Written as DNA, the CDR3 is TGCGCCAGCAGCCCTCGAGAGGAGACTAACTATGGCTACACCTTC.

The chain joins TRBV25-1 to TRBJ2-7; the match to TRBD1 covers 9 bases. CDR1 is MGHDK, CDR2 SYGVNS, per germline. This CDR3 is built from 12 residues. The V gene end was trimmed by 6 bases and the J gene end by 6 bases; junction bases not matched to a gene: 3. The CDR3 DNA reads TGTGCCAGCAGCCGGGACAGGGTCGAGCAGTACTTC. Translation gives CASSRDRVEQYF.

The chain is built from TRBV11-2 and TRBJ2-7; 7 bases align to TRBD1. After removal of 1 base from V and 3 bases from J, the junction contained 12 bases not matched to a gene. Germline-derived CDR1 and CDR2 are SGHAT and FQNNGV. The CDR3 runs 17 residues. CDR3 nucleotide sequence: TGTGCCAGCAGCTTAGGATCTTCGGGGACAGCCCTCTACGAGCAGTACTTC. Translation gives CASSLGSSGTALYEQYF.

J is TRBJ2-2 and V is TRBV7-2; TRBD2 aligns across 10 bases. The CDR3 has 16 residues. V shed 3 bases, J shed 1 base, and the junction held 2 bases outside the gene matches. CDR1 SGHTA and CDR2 FQGNSA come from the germline V gene. The CDR3 coding sequence is TGTGCCAGCAGCTTTACTAGCGGGGTGAACACCGGGGAGCTGTTTTTT. Its protein product is CASSFTSGVNTGELFF.

Of note for this clone: Other DNA sequences in this specimen translate into the identical CDR3. CDR3 in amino acids: CASSRQGASNQPQHF. For the CDR3, the DNA is TGTGCCAGTAGTAGACAGGGGGCTAGCAATCAGCCCCAGCATTTT. The chain couples TRBV19 to TRBJ1-5; 10 positions match TRBD1. The CDR3 runs 15 residues. Trimming removed 4 bases from V and 0 bases from J; junction bases left unmatched: 0. CDR1 and CDR2 from the germline V gene are LNHDA and SQIVND (reference sequence).

This chain connects TRBV27 to TRBJ2-1; D uncertain. Germline CDR1 and CDR2: MNHEY and SMNVEV (reference sequence). The V end was cut by 3 bases, the J end by 1 base, with 10 bases between. The CDR3 totals 15 residues. The CDR3: CASSFRALSYNEQFF. CDR3 sequence (DNA): TGTGCCAGCAGTTTTAGAGCGCTGTCCTACAATGAGCAGTTCTTC.

This clone was counted a few times. The rearrangement uses TRBV11-2 and TRBJ1-6; 9 bases line up with TRBD1. Germline-derived CDR1 and CDR2 are SGHAT and FQNNGV. The CDR3 runs to 15 residues. J lost 8 bases, V lost 4 bases, and 6 bases had no gene match. The CDR3 reads CASSWEGQGHSPLHF. In nucleotides, the CDR3 is TGTGCCAGCAGCTGGGAGGGACAGGGACATTCACCCCTCCACTTT.

The chain has TRBV7-2 and TRBJ2-3, with 8 bases that match TRBD1. Trimming at V came to 5 bases and at J to 12 bases, leaving 7 bases not matched to a gene. The germline CDR1 and CDR2 sequences are SGHTA and FQGNSA. This CDR3 has 12 residues. This CDR3 is CASSLDRGPQYF. CDR3 DNA: TGTGCCAGCAGCCTAGACAGGGGCCCTCAGTATTTT. The whole variable domain, remainder taken from reference TRBV7-2 and TRBJ2-3, is GAGVSQSPSNKVTEKGKDVELRCDPISGHTALYWYRQSLGQGLEFLIYFQGNSAPDKSGLPSDRFSAERTGGSVSTLTIQRTQQEDSAVYLCASSLDRGPQYFGPGTRLTVL.

The chain recombines TRBV7-9 with TRBJ2-3; 12 nucleotides line up with TRBD2. In germline, CDR1 is SEHNR, CDR2 FQNEAQ (reference sequence). The CDR3 is 15 amino acids. V gave up 4 bases and J gave up 4 bases; unmatched junction bases: 3. The CDR3 reads CASSYPSGRADTQYF. Written as DNA, the CDR3 is TGTGCCAGCAGCTATCCTAGCGGGAGGGCAGATACGCAGTATTTT.